Described below is a single TCR beta chain sequence and its context. This clonotype was seen ten or more times. The specificity of this receptor is unknown. No base quality information exists; no much larger clone differs at one position. Genomic DNA was used as template for profiling of TCR beta VDJ combinations and CDR3 sequences. TCR repertoire sequencing was run on an Illumina HiSeq 2000. From the authors' description of their analysis: Repertoire assessment relied on Simpson's diversity index, CDR3 size and DJ length profiles, and TRBV/TRBJ rearrangement plots. The most abundant DNA sequence in the deep sequencing data was taken as the immunodominant clone. CDR3 amino acid sequences were screened for sharing across subjects and were compared with published repertoires and the VDJdb database. TCRdb cleaned the public reads at Q25 with fastp, built clones with MiXCR and kept in-frame beta chains. One record per CDR3 amino acid sequence lists the most common genes and DNA. TCRdb, not the original authors, processed these V and J calls. The sample table shows about 62,000 distinct CDR3 sequences, and less than 65% are seen once. Clones ranked in the top ten supply under 2.5% of the sample.

The study deep-sequenced TCR repertoires of sorted CD4+ and CD8+ blood T cells from severe aplastic anemia patients and healthy subjects. Ficoll-Paque density gradient centrifugation was used to isolate peripheral blood mononuclear cells. CD4+ and CD8+ T cells were sorted by FACS or magnetic beads before DNA extraction. The data were taken from a study of CD8+CD57+ T cells in acquired aplastic anemia listed by TCRdb under 2018. Background for the entire study: DNA extracted from sorted CD4+ and CD8+ cells had a mean of about 3.2 ug, with a range of roughly 0.19 to 27.4 ug. Healthy donor samples averaged approximately 10 million reads for CD4+ and 11 million to 12 million for CD8+ cells. Study-wide conclusions, independent of this receptor: CD8+ Simpson's diversity did not differ significantly between patients and healthy controls (P=0.060). Roughly 29 CD8+ CDR3 sequences were shared between patients and controls but appeared highly expressed in patients and within their immunodominant clones.

Trimming takes 6 bases from V and 10 bases from J, and the germline ends sit 13 bases apart. From a lookup of the germline V gene, CDR1 and CDR2 are MDHEN and SYDVKM. The CDR3, from cysteine to phenylalanine, totals 13 residues. The retained sequence is limited to the CDR3, 39 bases, with the frame set at the first base. The rearranged chain carries TRBV28 and TRBJ1-6; TRBD1 is a possible D gene, resting on 6 matching bases. The specimen sequenced was sorted CD4+, CD8+, or CD8+CD57+ T cells (not recorded which) from PBMCs. This receptor was obtained from a human donor in good health, serving as a control. The sequence in DNA is TGTGCCAGCAGAAGGGGGGGCCAATCACCCCTCCACTTT. The translation is CASRRGGQSPLHF.